In this sample, the clone carrying this T cell receptor beta chain turned up many times. The target antigen is unknown. Germline assignment: CDR1 DFQATT and CDR2 SNEGSKA (reference sequence). The V end lost 1 base, the J end lost 6 bases, and 6 bases lay between the germline ends. The CDR3 totals 12 residues. This entry is derived from a study of neurological immune-mediated disorders. Turning to the study itself: The study included about 34 multiple sclerosis patients, some 31 relapsing-remitting and 3 secondary progressive. Findings and limits, study-wide: Patients with HTLV-1-associated myelopathy showed the most TCR clonal expansion. Those with multiple sclerosis showed the least, falling below healthy controls.

MiXCR was run by TCRdb on the 5' RACE reads, yielding one entry per CDR3 protein. Altogether around 50,000 distinct CDR3 sequences are present, approximately 3.9% being singletons, with the ten largest covering over 5%. The sequencing input was PBMCs. V is TRBV20-1 and J is TRBJ2-2; D is unclear. The origin of this receptor is a man aged 60-69 years with multiple sclerosis. The chain's CDR3 is CSARGSAGELFF. CDR3 in DNA: TGCAGTGCTAGAGGCTCGGCCGGGGAGCTGTTTTTT.